This T cell receptor (beta chain) was obtained from a study of sequential checkpoint blockade in melanoma. About the research overall: Each arm's sequence ended with maintenance nivolumab.

Repertoires were generated with immunoSEQ multiplex PCR, while TCRdb's copy carries only in-frame clones and drops some. Altogether fewer than 35,000 clones are present, 77% being singletons, with the ten largest covering around 23%. V dropped 5 bases and J dropped 4 bases, with 15 bases sitting between them. In germline, CDR1 is MNHEY, CDR2 SVGAGI. This CDR3 has 15 residues. Indicated treatment: randomized to nivolumab then ipilimumab (arm A) or the reverse (arm B). DNA-damaging chemotherapy had not been given to any patient beforehand. Sorted cells were live CD3+CD8+, lacking CD19 and CD56, from PBMCs.

The sequence was collected from a human donor with melanoma. The rearrangement joins TRBV6-5 to TRBJ1-5, with D possibly matching TRBD1 (5 bases). The sample was CD8+ T cells sorted from blood (inferred from file names), taken from a patient given nivolumab and ipilimumab in sequence. The CDR3: CASSPGILANQPQHF. The CDR3 DNA is TGTGCCAGCAGTCCAGGGATTTTGGCAAATCAGCCCCAGCATTTT.